One and the same sample provided the 24 T cell receptor beta chains below, sequenced in a study of cytomegalovirus exposure and HLA in healthy donors. Using immunoSEQ multiplex PCR, the repertoire was profiled, and TCRdb retains in-frame clones only, with some absent. The sample has 200,000 to 250,000 clones; about nine tenths are singletons. Input material: PBMCs. These receptors all come from a woman aged 18-30 years in good health and CMV-seropositive.

The chain recombines TRBV27 with TRBJ2-3; 10 bases match TRBD2. The germline gives CDR1 MNHEY, CDR2 SMNVEV (reference sequence). V lost 5 bases, J lost 3 bases, and 11 bases stayed unmatched. The CDR3 loop spans 17 amino acids. CDR3 loop: CASSGLAGGYGTDTQYF. DNA for the CDR3: TGTGCCAGCAGTGGGTTAGCGGGAGGTTATGGGACAGATACGCAGTATTTT.

This sequence joins TRBV27 and TRBJ2-7; 8 nucleotides align to TRBD1. From germline, CDR1 is MNHEY and CDR2 SMNVEV (reference sequence). This CDR3 spans 14 amino acids. Trimming cost V 2 bases and J 3 bases; bases outside gene matches: 3. The CDR3 nucleotides are TGTGCCAGCAGTTTAGCACAGGGGGGCTACGAGCAGTACTTC. Protein product: CASSLAQGGYEQYF.

J is TRBJ2-4 and V is TRBV5-6; D gene ambiguous. Germline CDR1 reads SGHDT; CDR2 reads YYEEEE. The germline V and J ends were trimmed by 1 base and 0 bases, with 11 bases remaining between them. This CDR3 has 16 residues. The CDR3 nucleotides are TGTGCCAGCAGCTTGACTGCACCTGTAGCCAAAAACATTCAGTACTTC. It yields the protein CASSLTAPVAKNIQYF.

V is TRBV19 and J is TRBJ1-5, with 7 positions matching TRBD1. CDR1 is LNHDA, CDR2 SQIVND, per germline (reference sequence). This CDR3 comprises 16 residues. J gave up 5 bases and V 2 bases, and 9 bases lay outside the gene matches. The CDR3 region has the DNA TGTGCCAGTAGTATACTTGAGGGGGCGTTTCATCAGCCCCAGCATTTT. Amino acid sequence: CASSILEGAFHQPQHF. Combining the CDR3 with reference TRBV19 and TRBJ1-5 gives the whole variable domain DGGITQSPKYLFRKEGQNVTLSCEQNLNHDAMYWYRQDPGQGLRLIYYSQIVNDFQKGDIAEGYSVSREKKESFPLTVTSAQKNPTAFYLCASSILEGAFHQPQHFGDGTRLSIL.

This clone was counted only a few times. The rearrangement links TRBV18 to TRBJ1-1; 11 bases are a match to TRBD1. Per germline, CDR1 KGHSH and CDR2 LQKENI. Trimming took 5 bases from V and 2 from J; bases not matched to a gene: 4. This CDR3 is 15 amino acids long. Written as DNA, the CDR3 is TGTGCCAGCTCAGAAGGACAGGGGGCTAACACTGAAGCTTTCTTT. Its translation: CASSEGQGANTEAFF.

The rearrangement uses TRBV12-5 and TRBJ2-2, with 9 bases aligning to TRBD2. In germline, CDR1 is LGHNT, CDR2 FRNRAP. The CDR3 runs 18 residues. V was pared by 3 bases and J by 0 bases, with 8 bases of the junction left unmatched. The CDR3: CASGFSLRGRANTGELFF. DNA for the CDR3: TGTGCTAGTGGTTTCTCCCTCCGCGGGAGGGCGAACACCGGGGAGCTGTTTTTT.

The chain is built from TRBV29-1 and TRBJ1-2; 7 nucleotides match TRBD1. V was clipped by 3 bases and J by 0 bases; unmatched bases: 10. CDR3 length equals 16 residues. Per the germline V gene, CDR1 is SQVTM and CDR2 is ANQGSEA. The CDR3 spells CSVDTTGFWANYGYTF. The CDR3 DNA is TGCAGCGTTGACACGACAGGGTTTTGGGCTAACTATGGCTACACCTTC.

This clone showed up just once. The gene calls are TRBV2 and TRBJ2-5; D remains ambiguous. V was shortened by 3 bases and J by 3 bases, with 11 bases between the two germline ends. Germline V lookup: CDR1 SNHLY, CDR2 FYNNEI. The CDR3 loop spans 14 amino acids. CDR3 nucleotide sequence: TGTGCCAGCAGTGATACCGGGTGGGAAGAGACCCAGTACTTC. Translated: CASSDTGWEETQYF. The full variable domain, its missing parts supplied by reference TRBV2 and TRBJ2-5, is EPEVTQTPSHQVTQMGQEVILRCVPISNHLYFYWYRQILGQKVEFLVSFYNNEISEKSEIFDDQFSVERPDGSNFTLKIRSTKLEDSAMYFCASSDTGWEETQYFGPGTRLLVL.

In its sample, this clone was seen a few times. The chain links TRBV29-1 to TRBJ2-5; TRBD2 might be the D (6 bases). CDR3 length: 13 amino acids. In germline, CDR1 is SQVTM, CDR2 ANQGSEA. The germline V and J ends were trimmed by 3 bases and 1 base, with 9 bases remaining between them. CDR3 sequence reads: CSVDGGPQETQYF. In DNA, the CDR3 is TGCAGCGTTGACGGGGGACCCCAAGAGACCCAGTACTTC.

Only one count was recorded for this clone. The chain is built from TRBV28 and TRBJ1-1, with 8 bases matching TRBD1. CDR1 is MDHEN and CDR2 is SYDVKM in the germline V gene. V was clipped by 5 bases and J by 3 bases; unmatched bases: 5. CDR3 length equals 14 residues. The CDR3 DNA sequence: TGTGCCAGCAGTCGGACAGGGCAATACACTGAAGCTTTCTTT. Protein sequence: CASSRTGQYTEAFF. Full variable domain (outside the CDR3, taken from reference TRBV28 and TRBJ1-1): DVKVTQSSRYLVKRTGEKVFLECVQDMDHENMFWYRQDPGLGLRLIYFSYDVKMKEKGDIPEGYSVSREKKERFSLILESASTNQTSMYLCASSRTGQYTEAFFGQGTRLTVV.

This chain joins TRBV7-2 and TRBJ2-3; 7 bases are a match to TRBD2. The V and J ends lost 5 bases and 6 bases, in that order; junction bases with no gene match: 11. Per the germline V gene, CDR1 is SGHTA and CDR2 is FQGNSA. The CDR3 is 15 amino acids. This chain's CDR3 is CASSPPDRTRDTQYF. The CDR3 DNA reads TGTGCCAGCAGCCCTCCGGACCGGACTAGGGATACGCAGTATTTT.

This chain connects TRBV25-1 to TRBJ2-1, with TRBD2 matching over 7 bases. Germline CDR1 MGHDK, CDR2 SYGVNS. This CDR3 is 14 amino acids long. The trim removed 8 bases at V and 5 bases at J, leaving 9 bases unmatched. The chain's CDR3 is CASPGLPGNNEQFF. The CDR3 bases are TGTGCCAGCCCGGGACTACCGGGGAACAATGAGCAGTTCTTC.

The chain employs TRBV5-1 and TRBJ2-2; TRBD2 matches at 8 bases. Germline loops: CDR1 SGHRS, CDR2 YFSETQ. V gave up 7 bases and J gave up 3 bases; unmatched junction bases: 11. This CDR3 spans 16 amino acids. The DNA of the CDR3 is TGCGCCAGCGGGCCTCAAGCGGGAGTAGACACCGGGGAGCTGTTTTTT. Translation: CASGPQAGVDTGELFF. Using reference TRBV5-1 and TRBJ2-2 for the parts outside the CDR3, the full variable domain is KAGVTQTPRYLIKTRGQQVTLSCSPISGHRSVSWYQQTPGQGLQFLFEYFSETQRNKGNFPGRFSGRQFSNSRSEMNVSTLELGDSALYLCASGPQAGVDTGELFFGEGSRLTVL.

The table lists this clone with a count of one. The rearrangement links TRBV5-6 to TRBJ2-3; 11 bases fit TRBD2. After removal of 4 bases from V and 3 bases from J, the junction contained 4 bases not matched to a gene. The germline gives CDR1 SGHDT, CDR2 YYEEEE. This CDR3 region has 15 residues. The CDR3 reads CASSPTSGKTDTQYF. In nucleotides, the CDR3 is TGTGCCAGCAGCCCGACTAGCGGGAAAACAGATACGCAGTATTTT.

This chain uses TRBV30 with TRBJ1-5; 8 bases align to TRBD1. V shed 0 bases and J 7 bases; nucleotides not matched to a gene: 5. CDR3 length: 14 residues. Germline V gene lookup returns CDR1 GTSNPN and CDR2 SVGIG (reference sequence). The CDR3 reads CAWSVRTGRQPQHF. Here the CDR3 DNA reads TGTGCCTGGAGTGTTAGGACAGGGCGACAGCCCCAGCATTTT.

This chain connects TRBV9 to TRBJ2-6; D remains unclear. CDR3 length equals 16 residues. Germline CDR1 and CDR2: SGDLS and YYNGEE. The V end lost 2 bases, the J end lost 4 bases, and 13 bases lay between the germline ends. The DNA for the CDR3 is TGTGCCAGCAGCGTCGGTCCTTCCACGGGGGCCAACGTCCTGACTTTC. Protein product: CASSVGPSTGANVLTF.

The chain employs TRBV28 and TRBJ1-4, with 8 bases fitting TRBD1. V lost 6 bases and J lost 8; bases outside the gene matches: 8. Germline V gene lookup returns CDR1 MDHEN and CDR2 SYDVKM. The CDR3 runs to 14 residues. CDR3 coding DNA: TGTGCCAGCAGGTCAGGGGGCGAACACGAAAAACTGTTTTTT. This translates into CASRSGGEHEKLFF.

This sequence joins TRBV30 and TRBJ2-4; possibly TRBD1 for D (5 bases). Germline V CDR1 and CDR2: GTSNPN, SVGIG (reference sequence). This CDR3 comprises 15 residues. The V end lost 0 bases, the J end lost 2 bases, and 11 bases lay between the germline ends. The CDR3 sequence: CAWSVGRASKNIQYF. The CDR3 DNA sequence: TGTGCCTGGAGTGTAGGCAGGGCGTCCAAAAACATTCAGTACTTC.

The J gene is TRBJ1-2, the V gene TRBV28; no clear D. Per the germline V gene, CDR1 is MDHEN and CDR2 is SYDVKM. The V gene lost 3 bases and the J gene lost 6 bases, with 23 bases spanning the gap. The CDR3 runs 17 residues. The CDR3 nucleotides are TGTGCCAGCAGTTTCGGGCCCGCGGGGAGAGGCTCGGATGGCTACACCTTC. Translated: CASSFGPAGRGSDGYTF.

The rearrangement joins TRBV19 to TRBJ1-1; the D gene is possibly TRBD1 (5 bases). The germline V gene encodes CDR1 LNHDA and CDR2 SQIVND (reference sequence). This CDR3 is built from 15 residues. The V gene lost 0 bases and the J gene lost 0 bases, with 8 bases spanning the gap. The chain's CDR3 is CASSIDWGVNTEAFF. In nucleotides, the CDR3 is TGTGCCAGTAGTATAGATTGGGGGGTGAACACTGAAGCTTTCTTT.

J is TRBJ2-3 and V is TRBV5-1; 9 nucleotides align to TRBD2. Losses at the gene ends were 2 bases for V and 2 bases for J; bases not matched to a gene: 15. Germline V CDR1 and CDR2: SGHRS, YFSETQ. The CDR3 runs to 19 residues. The CDR3 here is CASSFIGLAGSHFTDTQYF. CDR3 DNA: TGCGCCAGCAGCTTCATCGGTCTAGCGGGATCCCACTTCACAGATACGCAGTATTTT.

The rearrangement links TRBV10-3 to TRBJ1-1, with D hard to call. Deletions cut 7 bases from V and 6 bases from J, with 12 bases between. Germline-derived CDR1 and CDR2 are ENHRY and SYGVKD. This CDR3 has 12 residues. The CDR3 DNA sequence: TGTGCCATCATGGGAGGGAGGGCTGAAGCTTTCTTT. Its protein product is CAIMGGRAEAFF.

V gene TRBV30 combines with J gene TRBJ2-1; a weak D match, TRBD1 (6 bases). V was cut by 4 bases and J by 7 bases, with 20 bases left in between. The CDR3 spans 15 residues. The germline CDR1 and CDR2 sequences are GTSNPN and SVGIG (reference sequence). The CDR3 region has the DNA TGTGCCTGGAACTCACAGGGTCGGCTGTTGAATGAGCAGTTCTTC. This encodes CAWNSQGRLLNEQFF.

The gene calls are TRBV27 and TRBJ2-3; tentatively, D is TRBD2 (5 bases). The CDR3 is 14 residues long. The germline V and J ends were trimmed by 2 bases and 5 bases, with 11 bases remaining between them. Germline V lookup: CDR1 MNHEY, CDR2 SMNVEV (reference sequence). In DNA, the CDR3 is TGTGCCAGCAGTTTAACGAGTAGCGTAGATACGCAGTATTTT. As protein: CASSLTSSVDTQYF.